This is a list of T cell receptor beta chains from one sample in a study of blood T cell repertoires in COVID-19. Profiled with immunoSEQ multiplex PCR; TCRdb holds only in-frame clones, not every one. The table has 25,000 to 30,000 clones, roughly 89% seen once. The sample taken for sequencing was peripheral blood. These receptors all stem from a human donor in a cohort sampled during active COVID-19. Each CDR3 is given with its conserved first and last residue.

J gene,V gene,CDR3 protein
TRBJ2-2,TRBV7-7,CASSASRNTGELFF
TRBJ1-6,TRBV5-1,CASSLTGDNSPLHF
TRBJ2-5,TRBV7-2,CASSLGLQETQYF
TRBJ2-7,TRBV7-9,CAPGGVYEQYF
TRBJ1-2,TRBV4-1,CASSQGDSRNYGYTF
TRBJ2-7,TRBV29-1,CSVEAIQGAGQYF
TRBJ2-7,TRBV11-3,CASSPLFSDRTYEQYF
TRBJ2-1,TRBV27,CASSLRLAGGGPYNEQFF
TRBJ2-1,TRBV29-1,CSVGVSPSSYNEQFF
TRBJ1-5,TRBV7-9,CASSTGNSNQPQHF
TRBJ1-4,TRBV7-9,CASSLGSATNEKLFF
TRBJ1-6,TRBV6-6,CASSRGGLSNSPLHF
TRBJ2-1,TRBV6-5,CASGGYNEQFF
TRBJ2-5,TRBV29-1,CSVAGTDQETQYF
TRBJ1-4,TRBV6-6,CASSPVLPGGATNEKLFF
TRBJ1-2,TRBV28,CASSSGQGAYGYTF
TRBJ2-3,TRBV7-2,CASSPPRLGTDTQYF
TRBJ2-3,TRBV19,CASSPRTGSDTQYF
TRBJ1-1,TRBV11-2,CASSLSRDRHAFF
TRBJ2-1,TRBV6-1,CASSEALGQGRMNEQFF
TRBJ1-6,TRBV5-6,CASSLPGIESLHF
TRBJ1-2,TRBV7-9,CASSLGAGYYGYTF
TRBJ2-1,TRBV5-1,CASSSSGRYNEQFF
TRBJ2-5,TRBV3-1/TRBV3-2,CASSPGLAAFQETQYF
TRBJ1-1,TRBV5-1,CASSFQGTEAFF
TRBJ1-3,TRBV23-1,CASSRLGQCSGNTIYF
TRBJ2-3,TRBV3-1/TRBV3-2,CASSRESTDTQYF
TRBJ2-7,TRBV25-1,CASSGMGEQGLYEQYF
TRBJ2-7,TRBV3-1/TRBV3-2,CASSPWGTTGKDEQYF
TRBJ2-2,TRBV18,CASSPLGQGTNGELFF
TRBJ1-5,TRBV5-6,CASSLGVQPQHF
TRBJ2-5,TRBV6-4,CASTSGQYEETQYF
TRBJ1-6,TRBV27,CASSSRGTGRNSPLHF
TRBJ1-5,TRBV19,CASSIGVSGRNQPQHF
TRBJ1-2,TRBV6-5,CASSRPGTDGNGYTF
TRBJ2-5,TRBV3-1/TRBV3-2,CASRQQETQYF
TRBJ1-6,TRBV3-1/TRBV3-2,CASSQGTGRGINSPLHF
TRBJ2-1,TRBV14,CASSPLLVRWRGANEQFF
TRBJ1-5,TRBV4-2,CASSQAGGAGSVQPQHF
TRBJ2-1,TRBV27,CASRPTAGGWDEQFF
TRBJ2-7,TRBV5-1,CASRFAGGEGGQEQYF
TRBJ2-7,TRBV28,CASSAGQAKAYEQYF